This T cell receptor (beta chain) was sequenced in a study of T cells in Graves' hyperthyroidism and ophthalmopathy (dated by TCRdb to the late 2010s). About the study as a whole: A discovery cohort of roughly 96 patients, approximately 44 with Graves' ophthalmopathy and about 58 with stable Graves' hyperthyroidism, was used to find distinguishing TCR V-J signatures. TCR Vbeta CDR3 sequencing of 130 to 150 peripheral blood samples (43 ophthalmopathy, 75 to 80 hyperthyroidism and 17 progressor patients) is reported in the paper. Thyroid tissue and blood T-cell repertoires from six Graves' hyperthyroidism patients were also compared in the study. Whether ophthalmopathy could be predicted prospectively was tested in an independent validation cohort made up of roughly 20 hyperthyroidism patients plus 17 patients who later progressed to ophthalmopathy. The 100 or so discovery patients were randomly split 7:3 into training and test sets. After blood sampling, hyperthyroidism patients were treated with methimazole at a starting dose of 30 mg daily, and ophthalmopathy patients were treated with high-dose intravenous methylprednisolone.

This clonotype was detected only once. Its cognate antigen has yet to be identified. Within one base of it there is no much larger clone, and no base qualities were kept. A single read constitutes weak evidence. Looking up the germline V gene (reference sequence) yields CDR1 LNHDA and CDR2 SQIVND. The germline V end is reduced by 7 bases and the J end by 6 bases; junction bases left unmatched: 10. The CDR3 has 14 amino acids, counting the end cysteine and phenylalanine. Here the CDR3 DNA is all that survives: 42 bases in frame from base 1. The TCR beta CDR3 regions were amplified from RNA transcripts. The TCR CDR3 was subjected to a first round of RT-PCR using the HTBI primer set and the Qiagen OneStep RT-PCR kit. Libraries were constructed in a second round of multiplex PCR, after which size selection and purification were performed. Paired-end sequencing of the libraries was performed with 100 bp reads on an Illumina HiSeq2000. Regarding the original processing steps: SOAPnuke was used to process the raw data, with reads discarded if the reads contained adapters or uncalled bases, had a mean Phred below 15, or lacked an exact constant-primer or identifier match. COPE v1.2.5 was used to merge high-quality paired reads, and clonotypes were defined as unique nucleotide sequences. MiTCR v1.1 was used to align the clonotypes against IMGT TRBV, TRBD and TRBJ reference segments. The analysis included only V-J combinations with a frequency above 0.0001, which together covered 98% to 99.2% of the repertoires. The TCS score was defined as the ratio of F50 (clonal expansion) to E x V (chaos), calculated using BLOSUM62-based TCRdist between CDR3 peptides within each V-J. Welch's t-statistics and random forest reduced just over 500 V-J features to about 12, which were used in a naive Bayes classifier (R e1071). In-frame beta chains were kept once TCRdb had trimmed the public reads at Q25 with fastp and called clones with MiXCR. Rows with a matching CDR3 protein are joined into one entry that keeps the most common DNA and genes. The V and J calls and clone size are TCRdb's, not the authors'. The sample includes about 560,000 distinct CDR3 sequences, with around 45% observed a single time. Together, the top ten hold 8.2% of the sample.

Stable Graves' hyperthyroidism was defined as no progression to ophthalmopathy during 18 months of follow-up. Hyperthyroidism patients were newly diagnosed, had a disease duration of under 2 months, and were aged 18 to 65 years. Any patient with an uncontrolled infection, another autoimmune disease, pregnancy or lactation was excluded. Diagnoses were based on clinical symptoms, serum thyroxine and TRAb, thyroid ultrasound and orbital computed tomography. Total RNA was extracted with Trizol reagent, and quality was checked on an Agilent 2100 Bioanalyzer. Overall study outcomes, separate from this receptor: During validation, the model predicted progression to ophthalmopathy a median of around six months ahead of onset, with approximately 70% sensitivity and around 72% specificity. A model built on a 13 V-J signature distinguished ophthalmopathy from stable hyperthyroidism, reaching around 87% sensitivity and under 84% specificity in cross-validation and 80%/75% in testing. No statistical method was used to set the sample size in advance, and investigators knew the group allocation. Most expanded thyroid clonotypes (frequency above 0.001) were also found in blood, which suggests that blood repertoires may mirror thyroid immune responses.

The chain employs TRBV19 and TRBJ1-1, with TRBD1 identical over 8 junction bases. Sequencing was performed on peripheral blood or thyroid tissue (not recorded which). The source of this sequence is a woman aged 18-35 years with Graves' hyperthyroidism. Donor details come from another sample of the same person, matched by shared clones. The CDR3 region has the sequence CASMGRGLRAEAFF. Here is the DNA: TGTGCCAGTATGGGCAGGGGGCTAAGGGCTGAAGCTTTCTTT.